This T cell receptor (beta chain) stems from a study of T cell changes during pregnancy in multiple sclerosis. The CDR3 extends over 19 amino acids. The germline V gene has CDR1 SGHDN and CDR2 FVKESK. With V trimmed by 0 bases and J by 3 bases, 8 bases remained unmatched. Repertoires were generated with immunoSEQ multiplex PCR, while TCRdb's copy carries only in-frame clones and drops some. The data show fewer than 85,000 clones, over 90% seen once. Sequences were derived from peripheral blood, sampled in the second trimester of pregnancy. The V and J genes are TRBV14 and TRBJ2-1, with 13 positions matching TRBD2. The receptor was derived from a female donor with multiple sclerosis, enrolled in a pregnancy study. The CDR3 DNA reads as TGTGCCAGCAGCCAAGATCCCGGGACTAGCGGGACCTACTACAATGAGCAGTTCTTC. It is translated as CASSQDPGTSGTYYNEQFF.